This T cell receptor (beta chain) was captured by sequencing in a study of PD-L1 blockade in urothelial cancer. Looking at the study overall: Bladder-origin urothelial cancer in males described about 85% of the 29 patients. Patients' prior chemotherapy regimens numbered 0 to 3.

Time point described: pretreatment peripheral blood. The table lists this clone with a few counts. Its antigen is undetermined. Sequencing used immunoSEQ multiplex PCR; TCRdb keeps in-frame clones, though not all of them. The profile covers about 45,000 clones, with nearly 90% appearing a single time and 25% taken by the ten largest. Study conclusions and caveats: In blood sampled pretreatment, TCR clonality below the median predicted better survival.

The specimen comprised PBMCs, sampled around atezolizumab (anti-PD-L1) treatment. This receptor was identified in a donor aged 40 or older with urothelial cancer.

The CDR3 loop is CASSPSGNVNQPQHF. As DNA, the CDR3 is TGTGCCAGCTCACCTTCCGGGAACGTTAATCAGCCCCAGCATTTT. This chain links TRBV18 with TRBJ1-5; no firm D call. The germline V gene has CDR1 KGHSH and CDR2 LQKENI. The CDR3 has 15 amino acids. Trimming left V 3 bases short and J 4 bases short, with 13 bases between. The full variable domain, rest sourced from reference TRBV18 and TRBJ1-5, is NAGVMQNPRHLVRRRGQEARLRCSPMKGHSHVYWYRQLPEEGLKFMVYLQKENIIDESGMPKERFSAEFPKEGPSILRIQQVVRGDSAAYFCASSPSGNVNQPQHFGDGTRLSIL.